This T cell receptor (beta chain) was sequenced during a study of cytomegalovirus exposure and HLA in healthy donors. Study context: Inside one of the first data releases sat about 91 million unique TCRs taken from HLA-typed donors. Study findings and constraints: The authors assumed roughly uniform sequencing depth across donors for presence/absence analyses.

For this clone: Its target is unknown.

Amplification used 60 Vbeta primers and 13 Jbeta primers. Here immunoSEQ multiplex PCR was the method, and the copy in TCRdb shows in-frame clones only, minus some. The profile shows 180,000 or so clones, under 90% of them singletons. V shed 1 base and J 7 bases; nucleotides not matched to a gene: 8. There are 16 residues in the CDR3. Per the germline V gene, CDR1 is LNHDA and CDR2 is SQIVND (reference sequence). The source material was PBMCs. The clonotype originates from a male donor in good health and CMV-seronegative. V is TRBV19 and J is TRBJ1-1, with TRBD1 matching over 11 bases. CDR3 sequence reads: CASSIAPGQGADEAFF. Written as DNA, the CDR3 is TGTGCCAGTAGTATAGCCCCCGGACAGGGGGCGGATGAAGCTTTCTTT.